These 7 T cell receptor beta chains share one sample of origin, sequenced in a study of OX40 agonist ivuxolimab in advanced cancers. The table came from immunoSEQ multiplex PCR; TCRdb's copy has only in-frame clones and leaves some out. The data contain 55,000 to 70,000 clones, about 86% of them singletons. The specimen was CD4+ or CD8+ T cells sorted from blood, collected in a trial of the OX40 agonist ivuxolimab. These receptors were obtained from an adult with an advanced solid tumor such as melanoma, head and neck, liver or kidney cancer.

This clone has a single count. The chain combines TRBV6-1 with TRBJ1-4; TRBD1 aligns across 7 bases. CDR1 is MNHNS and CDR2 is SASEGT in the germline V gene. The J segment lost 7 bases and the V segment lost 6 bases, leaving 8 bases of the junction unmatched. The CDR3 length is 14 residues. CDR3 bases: TGTGCCAGCAGAAGACAGGGCGAGGTTGAAAAACTGTTTTTT. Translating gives CASRRQGEVEKLFF.

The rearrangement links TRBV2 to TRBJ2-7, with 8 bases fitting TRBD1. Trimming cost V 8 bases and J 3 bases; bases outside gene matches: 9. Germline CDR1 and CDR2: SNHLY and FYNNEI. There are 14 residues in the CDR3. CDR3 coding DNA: TGTGCCAGCTGTCGGGGCAGGGGGCTCTACGAGCAGTACTTC. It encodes CASCRGRGLYEQYF.

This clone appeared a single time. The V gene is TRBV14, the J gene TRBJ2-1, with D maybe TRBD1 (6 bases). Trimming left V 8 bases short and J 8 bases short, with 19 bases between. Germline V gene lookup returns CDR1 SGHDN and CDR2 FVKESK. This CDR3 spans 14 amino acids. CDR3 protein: CASRDPGAGDEQFF. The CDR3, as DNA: TGTGCCAGCCGGGACCCAGGGGCGGGCGATGAGCAGTTCTTC.

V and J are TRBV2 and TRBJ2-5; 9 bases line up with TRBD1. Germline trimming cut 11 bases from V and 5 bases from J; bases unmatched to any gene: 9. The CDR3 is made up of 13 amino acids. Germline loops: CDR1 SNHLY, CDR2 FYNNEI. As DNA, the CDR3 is TGTGCCGGCGGACAGGGGCGGAGGGAGACCCAGTACTTC. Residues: CAGGQGRRETQYF. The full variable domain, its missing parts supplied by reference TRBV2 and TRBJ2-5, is EPEVTQTPSHQVTQMGQEVILRCVPISNHLYFYWYRQILGQKVEFLVSFYNNEISEKSEIFDDQFSVERPDGSNFTLKIRSTKLEDSAMYFCAGGQGRRETQYFGPGTRLLVL.

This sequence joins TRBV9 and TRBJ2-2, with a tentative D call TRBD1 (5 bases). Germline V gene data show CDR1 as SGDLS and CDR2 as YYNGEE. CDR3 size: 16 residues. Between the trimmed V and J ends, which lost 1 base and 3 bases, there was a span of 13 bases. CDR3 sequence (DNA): TGTGCCAGCAGCGTAACGGGCAGGGTTGACACCGGGGAGCTGTTTTTT. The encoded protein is CASSVTGRVDTGELFF. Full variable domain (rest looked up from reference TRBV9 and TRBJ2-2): DSGVTQTPKHLITATGQRVTLRCSPRSGDLSVYWYQQSLDQGLQFLIQYYNGEERAKGNILERFSAQQFPDLHSELNLSSLELGDSALYFCASSVTGRVDTGELFFGEGSRLTVL.

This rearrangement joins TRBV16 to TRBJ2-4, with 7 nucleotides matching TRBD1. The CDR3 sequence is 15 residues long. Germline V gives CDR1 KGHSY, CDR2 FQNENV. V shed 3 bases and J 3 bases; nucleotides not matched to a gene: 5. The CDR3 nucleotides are TGTGCCAGCAGCCAGCTCCGGGACAGCAAAAACATTCAGTACTTC. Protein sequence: CASSQLRDSKNIQYF.

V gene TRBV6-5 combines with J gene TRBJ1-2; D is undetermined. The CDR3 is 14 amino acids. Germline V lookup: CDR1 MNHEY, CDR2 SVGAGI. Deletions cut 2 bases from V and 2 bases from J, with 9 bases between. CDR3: CASSYGDHNYGYTF. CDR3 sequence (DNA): TGTGCCAGCAGTTACGGGGATCACAACTATGGCTACACCTTC.